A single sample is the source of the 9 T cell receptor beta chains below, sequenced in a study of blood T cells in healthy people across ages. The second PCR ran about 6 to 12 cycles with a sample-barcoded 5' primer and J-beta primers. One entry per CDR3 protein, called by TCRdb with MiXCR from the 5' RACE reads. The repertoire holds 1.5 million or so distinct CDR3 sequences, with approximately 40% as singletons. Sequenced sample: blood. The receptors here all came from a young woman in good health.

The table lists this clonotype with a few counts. In DNA form, the CDR3 reads TGTGCCAGCAGCGCTTTAGCGGGGGCTAACTCCTACAATGAGCAGTTCTTC. This translates into CASSALAGANSYNEQFF. The gene calls are TRBV9 and TRBJ2-1, with 9 bases fitting TRBD2. This CDR3 is built from 17 residues. V shed 3 bases and J 0 bases; nucleotides not matched to a gene: 7. Germline V gene sequence: CDR1 SGDLS, CDR2 YYNGEE.

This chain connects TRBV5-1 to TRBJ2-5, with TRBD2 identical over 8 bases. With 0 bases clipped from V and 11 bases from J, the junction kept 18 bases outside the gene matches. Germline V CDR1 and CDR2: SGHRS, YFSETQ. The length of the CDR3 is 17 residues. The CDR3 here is CASSLAPSGGLYNEQYF. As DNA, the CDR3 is TGCGCCAGCAGCTTGGCCCCCAGCGGGGGCCTCTACAATGAGCAGTACTTC.

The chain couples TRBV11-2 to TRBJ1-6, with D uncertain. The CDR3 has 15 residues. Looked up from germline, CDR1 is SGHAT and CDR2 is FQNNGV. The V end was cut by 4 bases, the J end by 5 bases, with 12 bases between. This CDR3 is CASSSGRWDNSPLHF. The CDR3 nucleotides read TGTGCCAGCAGCTCCGGACGGTGGGATAATTCACCCCTCCACTTT.

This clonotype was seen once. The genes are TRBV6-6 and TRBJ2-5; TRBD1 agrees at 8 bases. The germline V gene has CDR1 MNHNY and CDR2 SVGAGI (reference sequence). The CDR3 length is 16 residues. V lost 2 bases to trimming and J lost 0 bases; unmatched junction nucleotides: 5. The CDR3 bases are TGTGCCAGCAGTTACCTGGACAGGGTGGACCAAGAGACCCAGTACTTC. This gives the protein CASSYLDRVDQETQYF.

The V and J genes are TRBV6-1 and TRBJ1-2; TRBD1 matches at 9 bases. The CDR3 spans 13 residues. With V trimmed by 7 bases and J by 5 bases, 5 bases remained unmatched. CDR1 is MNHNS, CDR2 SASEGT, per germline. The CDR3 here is CASNRDRVYGYTF. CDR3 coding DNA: TGTGCCAGCAACCGGGACAGGGTTTATGGCTACACCTTC.

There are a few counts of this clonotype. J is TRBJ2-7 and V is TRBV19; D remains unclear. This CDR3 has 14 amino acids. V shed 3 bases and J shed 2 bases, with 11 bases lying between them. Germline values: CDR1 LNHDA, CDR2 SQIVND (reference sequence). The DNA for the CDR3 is TGTGCCAGTAGTATCGAAGGTGGAACCTACGAGCAGTACTTC. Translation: CASSIEGGTYEQYF.

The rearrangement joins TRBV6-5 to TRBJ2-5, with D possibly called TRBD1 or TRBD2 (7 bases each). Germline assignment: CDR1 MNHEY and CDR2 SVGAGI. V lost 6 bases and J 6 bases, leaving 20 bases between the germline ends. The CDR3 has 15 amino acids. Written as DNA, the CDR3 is TGTGCCAGCAGGGGACAGCGGGACTTAGGAAAGACCCAGTACTTC. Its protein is CASRGQRDLGKTQYF.

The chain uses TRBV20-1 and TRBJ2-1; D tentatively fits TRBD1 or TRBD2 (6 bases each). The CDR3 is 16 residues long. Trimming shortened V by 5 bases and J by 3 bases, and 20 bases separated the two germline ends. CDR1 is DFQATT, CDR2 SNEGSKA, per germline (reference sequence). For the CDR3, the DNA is TGCAGTGCTGAGAGGGGGTGGGCGGGACTCTACAATGAGCAGTTCTTC. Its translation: CSAERGWAGLYNEQFF.

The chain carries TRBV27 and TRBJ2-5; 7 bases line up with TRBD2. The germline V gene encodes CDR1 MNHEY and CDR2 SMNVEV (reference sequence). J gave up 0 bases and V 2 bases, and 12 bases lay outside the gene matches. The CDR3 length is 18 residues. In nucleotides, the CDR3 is TGTGCCAGCAGTTTAGGACTGGGGAGGGGCAGATACCAAGAGACCCAGTACTTC. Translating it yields CASSLGLGRGRYQETQYF.